Listed here are 23 T cell receptor beta chains from one sample, sequenced in a study of beta chain features in type 1 diabetes. All of the isolated RNA was reverse transcribed, so expressed TCRB transcripts were sequenced. TCRdb's copy holds only in-frame clones and misses some; the assay was immunoSEQ multiplex PCR. The sample contains about 25,000 clones, about 49% of which appear only once. Which antigens these TCRs recognize remains unknown. General study findings and limits: Within each of all four CD4+ subsets, Type 1 diabetes patients had TCRB CDR3s that were moderately but significantly shorter.

The sequenced material came from stem cell memory CD4+ T cells from blood. These receptors were taken from a man under 40 with type 1 diabetes.

The chain couples TRBV7-2 to TRBJ2-7, with 7 positions matching TRBD1. The V gene end was trimmed by 3 bases and the J gene end by 4 bases; junction bases not matched to a gene: 6. CDR1 is SGHTA and CDR2 is FQGNSA in the germline V gene. The CDR3 is 14 residues long. The CDR3 DNA sequence: TGTGCCAGCAGCTTGTCTCACAGGGGATACGAGCAGTACTTC. Protein product: CASSLSHRGYEQYF.

This chain links TRBV7-2 with TRBJ2-5; 10 bases match TRBD2. V was clipped by 5 bases and J by 5 bases; unmatched bases: 2. The germline CDR1 and CDR2 sequences are SGHTA and FQGNSA. The CDR3 contains 13 residues. The CDR3 sequence: CASSTSGEETQYF. In DNA form, the CDR3 reads TGTGCCAGCAGCACTAGCGGGGAGGAGACCCAGTACTTC.

V is TRBV6-5 and J is TRBJ2-5; D gene ambiguous. Germline V gene data show CDR1 as MNHEY and CDR2 as SVGAGI. Between the trimmed V and J ends, which lost 2 bases and 1 base, there was a span of 8 bases. The CDR3 is 14 residues long. The CDR3 nucleotides are TGTGCCAGCAGTTACCGACACCCCCAAGAGACCCAGTACTTC. The encoded protein is CASSYRHPQETQYF.

The V call is TRBV4-2, the J call TRBJ2-7; 12 bases line up with TRBD2. Trimming removed 1 base from V and 0 bases from J; junction bases left unmatched: 7. This CDR3 spans 18 amino acids. From germline, CDR1 is LGHNA and CDR2 YNFKEQ. The CDR3 loop is CASSQVLRTSGNSYEQYF. CDR3 DNA: TGTGCCAGCAGCCAAGTACTGAGGACTAGCGGGAACTCCTACGAGCAGTACTTC.

Only a few counts were recorded for this clone. The chain couples TRBV7-9 to TRBJ2-1; weak D call: TRBD2 (6 bases). V lost 4 bases, J lost 5 bases, and 15 bases lay in between. There are 15 residues in the CDR3. Germline V gene sequence: CDR1 SEHNR, CDR2 FQNEAQ (reference sequence). CDR3 in DNA: TGTGCCAGCAGCTCCACGGGACTCAAGGACAATGAGCAGTTCTTC. Protein product: CASSSTGLKDNEQFF.

This sequence joins TRBV12-5 and TRBJ2-3; TRBD2 matches at 12 bases. Germline assignment: CDR1 LGHNT and CDR2 FRNRAP. J was trimmed by 0 bases and V by 5 bases; bases with no gene match: 21. The CDR3 length is 22 residues. This chain's CDR3 is CASGLLPRGGLAGYFSTDTQYF. The CDR3 bases are TGTGCTAGTGGTCTCCTCCCACGGGGCGGACTAGCGGGGTACTTTAGCACAGATACGCAGTATTTT.

The chain recombines TRBV7-2 with TRBJ1-2; TRBD1 matches 7 bases. The V and J ends lost 5 bases and 3 bases, in that order; junction bases with no gene match: 6. This CDR3 spans 14 amino acids. Germline CDR1 SGHTA, CDR2 FQGNSA. The DNA for the CDR3 is TGTGCCAGCAGCCCGACCGGGACAGACTATGGCTACACCTTC. The encoded protein is CASSPTGTDYGYTF. Variable domain in full (rest from reference TRBV7-2 and TRBJ1-2): GAGVSQSPSNKVTEKGKDVELRCDPISGHTALYWYRQSLGQGLEFLIYFQGNSAPDKSGLPSDRFSAERTGGSVSTLTIQRTQQEDSAVYLCASSPTGTDYGYTFGSGTRLTVV.

This clone has a handful of counts. This sequence joins TRBV4-2 and TRBJ2-5; TRBD1 is a possible D gene (6 bases). Looked up from germline, CDR1 is LGHNA and CDR2 is YNFKEQ. Trimming stripped 4 bases from V and 1 base from J, with 13 bases between. This CDR3 has 15 residues. In DNA, the CDR3 is TGTGCCAGCAGCCCGCGGACAGCCGCCCAAGAGACCCAGTACTTC. Translated: CASSPRTAAQETQYF.

This rearrangement joins TRBV7-8 to TRBJ1-1; maybe TRBD1 (5 bases). CDR1 is SGHVS and CDR2 is FQNEAQ in the germline V gene. This CDR3 is built from 16 residues. Trimming took 5 bases from V and 3 from J, leaving 19 bases between them. The CDR3 region is CASSPLLAGLDTEAFF. The CDR3 DNA sequence: TGTGCCAGCAGCCCCCTCCTCGCGGGGCTGGACACTGAAGCTTTCTTT.

The V call is TRBV5-1, the J call TRBJ1-2; a possible D gene is TRBD1 (6 bases). CDR1 is SGHRS, CDR2 YFSETQ, per germline. The V and J ends lost 0 bases and 6 bases respectively, with 12 bases between them. This CDR3 contains 14 residues. CDR3 coding DNA: TGCGCCAGCAGCTTGGGGGCAGGGGATGATGGCTACACCTTC. It is translated as CASSLGAGDDGYTF.

This clone was counted only a few times. DNA of the CDR3: TGCAGCGTTGAAGATTTGGCGGTCGAGGTAAATGGCTACACCTTC. Its translation: CSVEDLAVEVNGYTF. The chain couples TRBV29-1 to TRBJ1-2; no clear D. Trimming removed 0 bases at V and 6 bases at J, with 17 bases between. Germline loops: CDR1 SQVTM, CDR2 ANQGSEA. The CDR3 loop spans 15 amino acids.

This clone was counted a single time. The CDR3 DNA is TGTGCCAGCAACCCGGGACTACGCACCGGGGAGCTGTTTTTT. Amino acids: CASNPGLRTGELFF. V usage is TRBV6-6 and J usage is TRBJ2-2, with TRBD2 matching over 7 bases. In germline, CDR1 is MNHNY, CDR2 SVGAGI (reference sequence). The CDR3 length is 14 residues. Losses at the gene ends were 7 bases for V and 4 bases for J; bases not matched to a gene: 6.

This clone was detected only a few times. This chain joins TRBV4-2 and TRBJ2-1, with 8 bases lining up with TRBD2. V shed 2 bases and J 4 bases; nucleotides not matched to a gene: 4. Germline CDR1 LGHNA, CDR2 YNFKEQ. This CDR3 is 15 amino acids long. The CDR3, as DNA: TGTGCCAGCAGCCAACGGGGGGGCCCATACAATGAGCAGTTCTTC. This encodes CASSQRGGPYNEQFF.

There are a few counts of this clone. The J gene is TRBJ1-5, the V gene TRBV30; possible D gene TRBD1, 5 bases. Trimming cost V 1 base and J 6 bases, with 13 bases left between them. CDR1 and CDR2 (germline): GTSNPN, SVGIG (reference sequence). The CDR3 totals 14 residues. This CDR3 reads CAWSAGGEGQPQHF. The CDR3 DNA reads as TGTGCCTGGAGTGCCGGAGGGGAGGGTCAGCCCCAGCATTTT.

The genes are TRBV6-4 and TRBJ2-5; D remains ambiguous. Between the trimmed V and J ends, which lost 4 bases and 2 bases, there was a span of 8 bases. The CDR3 runs to 13 residues. The V gene's germline CDR1 is MRHNA and CDR2 SNTAGT. CDR3 protein: CASSVSVQETQYF. CDR3 DNA: TGTGCCAGCAGTGTAAGCGTACAAGAGACCCAGTACTTC.

This clone was detected only a few times. V is TRBV7-2 and J is TRBJ2-5, with D possibly TRBD2 on 5 matching bases. This CDR3 comprises 15 residues. Trimming removed 5 bases from V and 3 bases from J, with 16 bases in between. CDR1 and CDR2 (germline): SGHTA, FQGNSA. The CDR3 loop is CASSPGWGSEETQYF. The CDR3 DNA reads TGTGCCAGCAGCCCAGGTTGGGGTAGCGAAGAGACCCAGTACTTC.

The chain carries TRBV5-1 and TRBJ1-2; weak D call: TRBD1 (5 bases). Germline V gives CDR1 SGHRS, CDR2 YFSETQ. The CDR3 has 14 residues. V lost 4 bases to trimming and J lost 2 bases, with 12 bases between them. CDR3 coding DNA: TGCGCCAGCAGCCCGACGACAGAAAACTATGGCTACACCTTC. Protein: CASSPTTENYGYTF.

The J gene is TRBJ2-7, the V gene TRBV6-1; weak D call: TRBD2 (5 bases). The germline V and J ends were trimmed by 6 bases and 3 bases, with 18 bases remaining between them. This CDR3 has 15 residues. CDR1 and CDR2 (germline): MNHNS, SASEGT. Written as DNA, the CDR3 is TGTGCCAGCAGCCGGGCCCGGGGAGACATCTACGAGCAGTACTTC. This encodes CASSRARGDIYEQYF.

The chain employs TRBV7-6 and TRBJ1-5, with 7 bases identical to TRBD1. The CDR3 length is 15 residues. The V and J ends lost 5 bases and 0 bases, in that order; junction bases with no gene match: 4. The germline V gene has CDR1 SGHVS and CDR2 FNYEAQ. Here the CDR3 DNA reads TGTGCCAGCAGCCTTCAGGGGGATAGCAATCAGCCCCAGCATTTT. This encodes CASSLQGDSNQPQHF.

The CDR3 loop is CASGSPGGTNEKLFF. CDR3 in DNA: TGTGCTAGTGGTTCCCCGGGGGGAACTAATGAAAAACTGTTTTTT. This chain connects TRBV12-5 to TRBJ1-4, with D tentatively TRBD1 (5 bases). The V end was cut by 4 bases, the J end by 1 base, with 10 bases between. CDR1 LGHNT and CDR2 FRNRAP come from the germline V gene. The CDR3 contains 15 residues.

V gene TRBV10-3 combines with J gene TRBJ2-1; a weak D match, TRBD2 (6 bases). The CDR3 loop spans 15 amino acids. V was clipped by 4 bases and J by 9 bases, with 19 bases between them. Germline loops: CDR1 ENHRY, CDR2 SYGVKD. The CDR3 region has the DNA TGTGCCATCAGTGTTAGTACGGGAGACCCCGCTGAGCAGTTCTTC. It is translated as CAISVSTGDPAEQFF.

This chain connects TRBV28 to TRBJ2-5; TRBD1 is a possible D gene (6 bases). This CDR3 has 13 residues. V was pared by 6 bases and J by 5 bases, with 13 bases between. Germline V gene data show CDR1 as MDHEN and CDR2 as SYDVKM. The CDR3 loop reads CASRKQGWETQYF. The CDR3 DNA reads as TGTGCCAGCAGAAAACAGGGTTGGGAGACCCAGTACTTC.

This clone has only a few counts. The gene calls are TRBV11-3 and TRBJ2-3, with 7 bases aligning to TRBD2. Trimming removed 5 bases from V and 4 bases from J; junction bases left unmatched: 6. The CDR3 has 14 residues. In germline, CDR1 is SGHNT, CDR2 YENEEA. The DNA for the CDR3 is TGTGCCAGCAGCAATAGCGGGTATTCAGATACGCAGTATTTT. It translates to CASSNSGYSDTQYF.